This T cell receptor (beta chain) was observed in a study of radiation and T cells in renal cell carcinoma. This table comes from immunoSEQ multiplex PCR, and its TCRdb copy is limited to in-frame clones, with some not included. Of 120,000 to 150,000 clones listed, 70% to 90% are singletons. Study-wide findings and caveats: Top tumor clonotypes rose in blood 2 weeks post-radiation, then contracted.

The CDR3 runs 21 residues. From germline, CDR1 is MGHRA and CDR2 YSYEKL. The junction had 19 bases not matched to a gene; V was cut back by 8 bases and J by 1 base. A word on this clone: As yet, its antigen is unknown.

The time point: blood 4 weeks post-SBRT, at nephrectomy. Regarding treatment: 15 Gy SBRT to primary tumor, nephrectomy 4 weeks later. Nephrectomy followed 15 Gy stereotactic body radiation by 4 weeks. Clear cell pathology was present in this patient's renal cell carcinoma. The sample consisted of blood, taken from a patient whose treatment included radiotherapy and nephrectomy. V and J are TRBV4-1 and TRBJ2-3; the match to TRBD2 covers 15 bases. The clonotype originates from a woman aged 45 to 65 with renal cell carcinoma. CDR3 residues: CASSFGAQGLAGGGGTDTQYF. The CDR3 coding sequence is TGCGCCAGCTCCTTTGGAGCCCAGGGACTAGCGGGGGGCGGTGGCACAGATACGCAGTATTTT.